Below, 7 T cell receptor beta chains from the same sample are listed, as sequenced in a study of blood T cell repertoires in COVID-19. Data came from immunoSEQ multiplex PCR; TCRdb stores just in-frame clones and leaves some out. The profile shows tens of thousands of clones, roughly 87% of them singletons. Sequenced input: peripheral blood. The receptors derive from a woman older than 75 with active COVID-19.

This chain links TRBV18 with TRBJ1-2; 11 bases are shared with TRBD1. Germline CDR1 is KGHSH and CDR2 is LQKENI. V gave up 1 base and J gave up 2 bases; unmatched junction bases: 6. The CDR3 runs 17 residues. CDR3 nucleotide sequence: TGTGCCAGCTCACCACAGTCCGGACAGGGGGCGAACTATGGCTACACCTTC. Amino acid sequence: CASSPQSGQGANYGYTF.

This sequence joins TRBV14 and TRBJ1-6; D gene uncertain. The CDR3 spans 14 residues. V shed 0 bases and J shed 11 bases, with 11 bases lying between them. Germline V gene data show CDR1 as SGHDN and CDR2 as FVKESK. The CDR3 is CASSQEFRGTPLHF. CDR3 bases: TGTGCCAGCAGCCAAGAATTCCGGGGAACACCCCTCCACTTT.

This chain joins TRBV9 and TRBJ1-4; tentatively, D is TRBD1 (5 bases). V was pared by 4 bases and J by 8 bases, with 18 bases between. Looked up from germline, CDR1 is SGDLS and CDR2 is YYNGEE. There are 15 residues in the CDR3. The CDR3 loop reads CASSPTTDKGEKLFF. The CDR3, as DNA: TGTGCCAGCAGCCCAACGACGGACAAGGGGGAAAAACTGTTTTTT.

DNA for the CDR3: TGTGCCAGCAGTTCCTACTATGGCTACACCTTC. Encoded protein: CASSSYYGYTF. The V and J genes are TRBV28 and TRBJ1-2; D unresolved. The CDR3 is made up of 11 amino acids. Looked up from germline, CDR1 is MDHEN and CDR2 is SYDVKM. The V end lost 4 bases, the J end lost 3 bases, and 3 bases lay between the germline ends.

This clone appeared a few times. J is TRBJ1-5 and V is TRBV6-6, with a possible D match to TRBD1 (5 bases). Trimming removed 2 bases from V and 9 bases from J, with 8 bases in between. The CDR3 covers 12 residues. The V gene's germline CDR1 is MNHNY and CDR2 SVGAGI (reference sequence). The CDR3 DNA follows: TGTGCCAGCAGTTACCTGGGGCGGCCCCAGCATTTT. Its protein is CASSYLGRPQHF.

This sequence joins TRBV7-2 and TRBJ2-3; D gene ambiguous. There are 14 residues in the CDR3. The germline gives CDR1 SGHTA, CDR2 FQGNSA. Deletions cut 1 base from V and 2 bases from J, with 7 bases between. CDR3 nucleotide sequence: TGTGCCAGCAGCTTAGGAGCGAACACAGATACGCAGTATTTT. This sequence encodes CASSLGANTDTQYF.

The J gene is TRBJ2-5, the V gene TRBV24-1, with D tentatively TRBD2 (6 bases). Trimming removed 4 bases from V and 5 bases from J, with 19 bases in between. CDR1 is KGHDR, CDR2 SFDVKD, per germline. There are 16 residues in the CDR3. Here the CDR3 reads CATSDSPGGARETQYF. CDR3 coding DNA: TGTGCCACCAGTGACTCGCCCGGCGGGGCGAGGGAGACCCAGTACTTC.